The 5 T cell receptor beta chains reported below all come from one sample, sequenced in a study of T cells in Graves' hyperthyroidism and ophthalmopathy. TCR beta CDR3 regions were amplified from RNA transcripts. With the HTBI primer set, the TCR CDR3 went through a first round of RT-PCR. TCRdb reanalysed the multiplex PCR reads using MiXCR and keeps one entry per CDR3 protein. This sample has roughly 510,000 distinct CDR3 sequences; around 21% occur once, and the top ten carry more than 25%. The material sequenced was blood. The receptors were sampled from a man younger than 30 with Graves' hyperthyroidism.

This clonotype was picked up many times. CDR3 sequence: CASRRGRDTGELFF. The CDR3 nucleotides are TGCGCCAGCAGAAGGGGAAGGGACACCGGGGAGCTGTTTTTT. The chain uses TRBV5-1 and TRBJ2-2; the D gene is possibly TRBD1 (5 bases). The V gene lost 5 bases and the J gene lost 3 bases, with 11 bases spanning the gap. This CDR3 comprises 14 residues. CDR1 and CDR2 (germline): SGHRS, YFSETQ.

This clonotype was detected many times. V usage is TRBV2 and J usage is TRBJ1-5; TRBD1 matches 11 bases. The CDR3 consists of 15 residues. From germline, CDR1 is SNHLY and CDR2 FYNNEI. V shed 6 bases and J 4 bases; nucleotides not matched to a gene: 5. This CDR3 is CASRRDRGVNQPQHF. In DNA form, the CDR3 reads TGTGCCAGCAGAAGGGACAGGGGGGTAAATCAGCCCCAGCATTTT.

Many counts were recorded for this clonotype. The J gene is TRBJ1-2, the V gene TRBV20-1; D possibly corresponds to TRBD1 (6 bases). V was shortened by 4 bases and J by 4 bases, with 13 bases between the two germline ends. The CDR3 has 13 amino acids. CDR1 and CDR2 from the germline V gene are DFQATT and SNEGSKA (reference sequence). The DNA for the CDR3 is TGCAGTGCTACCTGGGGGGCATCCTATGGCTACACCTTC. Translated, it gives CSATWGASYGYTF.

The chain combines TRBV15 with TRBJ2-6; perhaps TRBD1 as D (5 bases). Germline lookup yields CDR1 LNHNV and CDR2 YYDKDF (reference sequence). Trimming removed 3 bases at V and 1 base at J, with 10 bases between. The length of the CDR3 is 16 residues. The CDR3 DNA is TGTGCCACCAGCAGGGAGCCAGGGTCTGGGGCCAACGTCCTGACTTTC. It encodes CATSREPGSGANVLTF.

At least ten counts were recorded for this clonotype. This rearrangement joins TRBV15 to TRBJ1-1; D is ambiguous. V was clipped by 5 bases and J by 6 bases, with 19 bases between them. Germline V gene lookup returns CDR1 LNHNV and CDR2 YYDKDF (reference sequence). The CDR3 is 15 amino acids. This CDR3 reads CATSAIDRFRAEAFF. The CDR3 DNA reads TGTGCCACCAGCGCTATAGATCGTTTTCGCGCTGAAGCTTTCTTT.